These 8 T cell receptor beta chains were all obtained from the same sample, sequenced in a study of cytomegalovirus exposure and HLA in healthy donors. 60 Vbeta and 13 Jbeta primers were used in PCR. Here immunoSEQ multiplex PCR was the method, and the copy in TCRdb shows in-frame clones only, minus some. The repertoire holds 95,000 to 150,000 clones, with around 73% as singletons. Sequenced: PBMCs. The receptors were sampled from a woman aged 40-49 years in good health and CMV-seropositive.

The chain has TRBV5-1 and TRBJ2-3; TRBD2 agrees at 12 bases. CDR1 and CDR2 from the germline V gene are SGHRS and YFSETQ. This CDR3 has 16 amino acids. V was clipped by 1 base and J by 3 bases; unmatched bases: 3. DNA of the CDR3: TGCGCCAGCAGCTTGTGGACTAGCGGGAAAACAGATACGCAGTATTTT. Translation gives CASSLWTSGKTDTQYF.

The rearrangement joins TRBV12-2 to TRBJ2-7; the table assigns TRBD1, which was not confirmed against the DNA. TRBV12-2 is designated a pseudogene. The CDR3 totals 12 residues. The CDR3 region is CASRLSPVEQYF. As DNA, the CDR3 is TGTGCAAGTCGCCTCTCCCCAGTCGAGCAGTACTTC.

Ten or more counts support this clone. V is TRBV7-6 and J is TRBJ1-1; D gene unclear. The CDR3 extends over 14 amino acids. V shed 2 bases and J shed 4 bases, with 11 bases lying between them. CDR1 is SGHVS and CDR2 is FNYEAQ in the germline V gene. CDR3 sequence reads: CASSLRGRSTEAFF. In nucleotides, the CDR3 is TGTGCCAGCAGCTTAAGAGGTAGATCCACTGAAGCTTTCTTT.

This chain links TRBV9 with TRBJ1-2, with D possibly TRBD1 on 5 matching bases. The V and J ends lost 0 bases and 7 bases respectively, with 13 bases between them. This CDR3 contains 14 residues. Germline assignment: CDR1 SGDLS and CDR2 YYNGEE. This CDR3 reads CASSVATGLGGYTF. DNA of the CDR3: TGTGCCAGCAGCGTAGCCACAGGCCTGGGTGGCTACACCTTC.

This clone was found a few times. CDR3: CASRKTGNTGELFF. In DNA form, the CDR3 reads TGTGCCAGCAGGAAGACAGGGAACACCGGGGAGCTGTTTTTT. The V gene is TRBV5-4, the J gene TRBJ2-2; D possibly corresponds to TRBD1 (6 bases). CDR3 size: 14 residues. Germline CDR1 and CDR2: SGHNT and YYREEE (reference sequence). Trimming removed 5 bases at V and 1 base at J, with 9 bases between.

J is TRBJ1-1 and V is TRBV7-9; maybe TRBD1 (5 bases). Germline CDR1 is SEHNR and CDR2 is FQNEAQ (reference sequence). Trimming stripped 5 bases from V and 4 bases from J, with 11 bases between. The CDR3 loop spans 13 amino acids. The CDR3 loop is CASSPVGVTEAFF. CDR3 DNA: TGTGCCAGCAGCCCCGTAGGGGTCACTGAAGCTTTCTTT.

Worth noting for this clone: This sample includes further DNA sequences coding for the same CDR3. CDR3 DNA sequence: TGCGCCAGCAGCTTGGGACAGGGAGGCACTGAAGCTTTCTTT. This translates into CASSLGQGGTEAFF. The chain links TRBV5-1 to TRBJ1-1, with 7 nucleotides matching TRBD1. The CDR3 is made up of 14 amino acids. Germline V gene lookup returns CDR1 SGHRS and CDR2 YFSETQ. V dropped 0 bases and J dropped 4; count of bases not matched to a gene: 3.

As DNA, the CDR3 is TGTGCCAGCAGTCTAGGGACAGGGGGCAACAATCAGCCCCAGCATTTT. Translated: CASSLGTGGNNQPQHF. The V call is TRBV6-6, the J call TRBJ1-5, with 12 bases identical to TRBD1. The germline V gene has CDR1 MNHNY and CDR2 SVGAGI (reference sequence). CDR3 length: 16 residues. V trimming: 5 bases; J trimming: 3 bases; junction bases outside the gene matches: 5.